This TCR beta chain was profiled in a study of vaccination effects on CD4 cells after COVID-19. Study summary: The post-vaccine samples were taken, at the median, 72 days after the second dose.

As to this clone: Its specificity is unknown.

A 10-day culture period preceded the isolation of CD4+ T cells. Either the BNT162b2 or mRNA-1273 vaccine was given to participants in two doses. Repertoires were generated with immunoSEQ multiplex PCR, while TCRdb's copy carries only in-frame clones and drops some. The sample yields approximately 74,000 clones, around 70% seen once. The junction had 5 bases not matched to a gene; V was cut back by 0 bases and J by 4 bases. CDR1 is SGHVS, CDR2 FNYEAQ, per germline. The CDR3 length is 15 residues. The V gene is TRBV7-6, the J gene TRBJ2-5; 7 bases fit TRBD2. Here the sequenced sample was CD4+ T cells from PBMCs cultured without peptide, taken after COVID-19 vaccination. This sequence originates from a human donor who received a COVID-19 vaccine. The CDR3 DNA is TGTGCCAGCAGCTTAGCGGGGGGGGGAGGAGAGACCCAGTACTTC. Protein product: CASSLAGGGGETQYF.